One and the same sample provided the 21 T cell receptor beta chains below, sequenced in a study of cytomegalovirus exposure and HLA in healthy donors. The PCR had 60 Vbeta and 13 Jbeta primers. Clones were read by immunoSEQ multiplex PCR, and TCRdb kept only the in-frame ones, dropping some. Of roughly 300,000 clones listed, 70% to 90% are singletons. Sequencing was carried out using PBMCs. The receptor set was obtained from a man in his forties or fifties in good health and CMV-seropositive.

The rearrangement joins TRBV29-1 to TRBJ2-7; D might be TRBD2 (6 bases). This CDR3 has 13 amino acids. CDR1 is SQVTM and CDR2 is ANQGSEA in the germline V gene. Trimming removed 6 bases at V and 4 bases at J, with 16 bases between. CDR3: CSVQRAGRYEQYF. DNA of the CDR3: TGCAGCGTCCAAAGGGCAGGGAGGTACGAGCAGTACTTC.

The genes are TRBV4-2 and TRBJ2-5, with 7 bases aligning to TRBD1. J gave up 4 bases and V 4 bases, and 0 bases lay outside the gene matches. Germline V gene data show CDR1 as LGHNA and CDR2 as YNFKEQ. The CDR3 spans 12 residues. CDR3 coding DNA: TGTGCCAGCAGCCGACAGGGAGAGACCCAGTACTTC. It codes for CASSRQGETQYF.

The V call is TRBV7-9, the J call TRBJ2-1, with 12 bases identical to TRBD2. The CDR3 spans 16 residues. CDR1 SEHNR and CDR2 FQNEAQ come from the germline V gene (reference sequence). The V gene end was trimmed by 5 bases and the J gene end by 5 bases; junction bases not matched to a gene: 7. CDR3 nucleotide sequence: TGTGCCAGCAGCCCACGGACTAGCGGGGTCCACAATGAGCAGTTCTTC. It specifies CASSPRTSGVHNEQFF.

The chain employs TRBV27 and TRBJ2-6, with 7 positions matching TRBD1. Looked up from germline, CDR1 is MNHEY and CDR2 is SMNVEV (reference sequence). The CDR3 totals 17 residues. Trimming cost V 5 bases and J 0 bases; bases outside gene matches: 7. The CDR3 loop reads CASSLFGQVSGANVLTF. The CDR3 DNA follows: TGTGCCAGCAGTCTTTTTGGACAGGTCTCTGGGGCCAACGTCCTGACTTTC. Based on the CDR3 plus reference TRBV27 and TRBJ2-6, the full variable domain is EAQVTQNPRYLITVTGKKLTVTCSQNMNHEYMSWYRQDPGLGLRQIYYSMNVEVTDKGDVPEGYKVSRKEKRNFPLILESPSPNQTSLYFCASSLFGQVSGANVLTFGAGSRLTVL.

This rearrangement joins TRBV2 to TRBJ2-1; TRBD2 might be the D (5 bases). V was pared by 3 bases and J by 10 bases, with 19 bases between. The CDR3 has 15 residues. Germline V gene lookup returns CDR1 SNHLY and CDR2 FYNNEI. CDR3 in amino acids: CASSDGTGMGEEQFF. The CDR3 DNA reads as TGTGCCAGCAGTGATGGTACGGGAATGGGAGAAGAGCAGTTCTTC.

The rearrangement links TRBV5-1 to TRBJ1-1; tentatively, D is TRBD1 (6 bases). The CDR3 is 14 amino acids. Germline CDR1 SGHRS, CDR2 YFSETQ. V was cut by 4 bases and J by 4 bases, with 14 bases left in between. The CDR3 is CASSPGTLGTEAFF. The CDR3 coding sequence is TGCGCCAGCAGCCCAGGGACATTGGGCACTGAAGCTTTCTTT.

This clone was counted a few times. This chain joins TRBV5-4 and TRBJ1-3, with 7 bases that match TRBD1. Germline V gives CDR1 SGHNT, CDR2 YYREEE (reference sequence). The V segment lost 4 bases and the J segment 3 bases; nucleotides outside the gene matches: 13. The CDR3 is 17 amino acids. CDR3 in amino acids: CASSQAWETGFGNTIYF. The DNA for the CDR3 is TGTGCCAGCAGCCAAGCATGGGAGACAGGGTTTGGAAACACCATATATTTT.

The rearrangement links TRBV11-2 to TRBJ2-5, with TRBD2 identical over 7 bases. CDR1 and CDR2 from the germline V gene are SGHAT and FQNNGV. This CDR3 contains 16 residues. Trimming cost V 5 bases and J 6 bases; bases outside gene matches: 15. The CDR3 DNA is TGTGCCAGCAGCCCAACTAGCGACTTCTTCATGAAGACCCAGTACTTC. This codes for CASSPTSDFFMKTQYF.

This clone showed up just once. The chain has TRBV7-2 and TRBJ1-3; D is unclear. The CDR3 is 13 amino acids. CDR1 and CDR2 from the germline V gene are SGHTA and FQGNSA. Trimming removed 4 bases at V and 2 bases at J, with 6 bases between. As DNA, the CDR3 is TGTGCCAGCAGCTCCGGAGCTGGAAACACCATATATTTT. It codes for CASSSGAGNTIYF.

The CDR3, as DNA: TGTGCCAGCAGCTTAGCCCGAGCGGGGCCCCCAAAGACCCAGTACTTC. Protein product: CASSLARAGPPKTQYF. The J gene is TRBJ2-5, the V gene TRBV11-2; 7 bases align to TRBD2. CDR3 length: 16 residues. V trimming: 1 base; J trimming: 6 bases; junction bases outside the gene matches: 11. CDR1 and CDR2 (germline): SGHAT, FQNNGV.

This clone is a singleton in its sample. This chain joins TRBV15 and TRBJ1-1; D is uncertain. The CDR3 extends over 13 amino acids. Germline loops: CDR1 LNHNV, CDR2 YYDKDF (reference sequence). Trimming cost V 1 base and J 4 bases, with 7 bases left between them. CDR3 coding DNA: TGTGCCACCAGCAGAGCGGTGATCACTGAAGCTTTCTTT. Translating gives CATSRAVITEAFF.

The rearrangement joins TRBV6-5 to TRBJ2-1, with D perhaps matching TRBD2 (6 bases). The ends were cut back, 2 bases at V and 5 bases at J, with 13 bases in the middle. The CDR3 loop spans 15 amino acids. Germline V gene sequence: CDR1 MNHEY, CDR2 SVGAGI. This chain's CDR3 is CASSYELAGNNEQFF. DNA of the CDR3: TGTGCCAGCAGTTACGAACTAGCTGGGAACAATGAGCAGTTCTTC.

This chain connects TRBV11-2 to TRBJ1-2; maybe TRBD1 (6 bases). The germline CDR1 and CDR2 sequences are SGHAT and FQNNGV. The CDR3 has 15 residues. The V and J ends lost 5 bases and 4 bases respectively, with 17 bases between them. This CDR3 is CASSQISGQIYGYTF. CDR3 nucleotides: TGTGCCAGCAGCCAAATATCAGGACAGATCTATGGCTACACCTTC.

The chain combines TRBV5-6 with TRBJ1-4; 8 bases agree with TRBD1. The CDR3 extends over 17 amino acids. The germline CDR1 and CDR2 sequences are SGHDT and YYEEEE. Losses at the gene ends were 5 bases for V and 2 bases for J; bases not matched to a gene: 11. DNA for the CDR3: TGTGCCAGCAGACCTAGCAGGGGGCTCCCTACTAATGAAAAACTGTTTTTT. Residues: CASRPSRGLPTNEKLFF.

The chain has TRBV7-9 and TRBJ2-1; TRBD2 agrees at 14 bases. This CDR3 has 16 amino acids. From germline, CDR1 is SEHNR and CDR2 FQNEAQ (reference sequence). Trimming removed 2 bases from V and 6 bases from J; junction bases left unmatched: 3. CDR3 DNA: TGTGCCAGCAGCTTACTCGGACTAGCGGGAGGCAATGAGCAGTTCTTC. Translated: CASSLLGLAGGNEQFF.

The chain employs TRBV7-6 and TRBJ2-7; 10 bases map to TRBD1. After removal of 5 bases from V and 4 bases from J, the junction contained 8 bases not matched to a gene. The germline V gene encodes CDR1 SGHVS and CDR2 FNYEAQ. This CDR3 is 15 amino acids long. CDR3 bases: TGTGCCAGCAGCCTGGGACAGGGGAGTGGGTACGAGCAGTACTTC. Its translation: CASSLGQGSGYEQYF.

J is TRBJ1-1 and V is TRBV4-3; D possibly corresponds to TRBD1 (5 bases). CDR3 size: 15 residues. The germline CDR1 and CDR2 sequences are LGHNA and YSLEER. The V and J ends lost 0 bases and 0 bases respectively, with 8 bases between them. The CDR3, as DNA: TGCGCCAGCAGCCAAGACAGGGATCTGAACACTGAAGCTTTCTTT. Translating gives CASSQDRDLNTEAFF.

V gene TRBV2 combines with J gene TRBJ2-5; possible D gene TRBD2, 6 bases. Germline V gene sequence: CDR1 SNHLY, CDR2 FYNNEI. This CDR3 spans 13 amino acids. V dropped 6 bases and J dropped 0 bases, with 8 bases sitting between them. CDR3 coding DNA: TGTGCCAGCAGGGGGGGATACCAAGAGACCCAGTACTTC. Its translation: CASRGGYQETQYF. The entire variable domain, with the rest obtained from reference TRBV2 and TRBJ2-5, is as follows: EPEVTQTPSHQVTQMGQEVILRCVPISNHLYFYWYRQILGQKVEFLVSFYNNEISEKSEIFDDQFSVERPDGSNFTLKIRSTKLEDSAMYFCASRGGYQETQYFGPGTRLLVL.

The chain couples TRBV11-2 to TRBJ2-3, with 8 bases fitting TRBD1. The germline V gene encodes CDR1 SGHAT and CDR2 FQNNGV. Trimming at V came to 1 base and at J to 3 bases, leaving 9 bases not matched to a gene. The CDR3 loop spans 17 amino acids. The CDR3 DNA follows: TGTGCCAGCAGCTTAGGCGGGCAGGGGGCTAGGACAGATACGCAGTATTTT. The encoded protein is CASSLGGQGARTDTQYF.

DNA for the CDR3: TGTGCCAGCAGTCCTGCCTCCTTTTCTAGTGTCGCCTACGAGCAGTACTTC. Amino acids: CASSPASFSSVAYEQYF. The chain employs TRBV7-2 and TRBJ2-7; D is unresolved. V shed 6 bases and J shed 2 bases, with 23 bases lying between them. CDR1 and CDR2 (germline): SGHTA, FQGNSA. The CDR3 is made up of 17 amino acids.

The rearrangement joins TRBV27 to TRBJ2-7, with a tentative D call TRBD1 (5 bases). CDR3 length: 13 amino acids. Trimming took 6 bases from V and 6 from J, leaving 15 bases between them. Germline CDR1 is MNHEY and CDR2 is SMNVEV (reference sequence). CDR3 sequence (DNA): TGTGCCAGCAGAGACAGCCTCTTTGTCGAGCAGTACTTC. Protein: CASRDSLFVEQYF.